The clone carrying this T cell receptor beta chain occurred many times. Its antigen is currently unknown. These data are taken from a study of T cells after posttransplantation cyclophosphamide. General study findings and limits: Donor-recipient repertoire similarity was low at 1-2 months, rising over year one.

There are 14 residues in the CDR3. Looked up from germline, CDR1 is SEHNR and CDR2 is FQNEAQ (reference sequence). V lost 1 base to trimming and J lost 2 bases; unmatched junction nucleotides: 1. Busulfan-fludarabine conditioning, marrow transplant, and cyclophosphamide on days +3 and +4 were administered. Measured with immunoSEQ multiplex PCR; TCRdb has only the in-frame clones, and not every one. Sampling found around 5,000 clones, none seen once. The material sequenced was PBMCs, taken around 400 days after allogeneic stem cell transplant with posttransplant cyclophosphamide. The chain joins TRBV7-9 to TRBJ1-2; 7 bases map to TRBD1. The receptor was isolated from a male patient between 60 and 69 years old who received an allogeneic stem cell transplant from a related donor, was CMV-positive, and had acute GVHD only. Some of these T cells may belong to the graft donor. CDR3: CASSLDRGNYGYTF. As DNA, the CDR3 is TGTGCCAGCAGCTTAGACAGGGGAAACTATGGCTACACCTTC.